The 27 T cell receptor beta chains below were found in one sample sequenced in a study of shared clonotypes between healthy human individuals. Profiled with immunoSEQ multiplex PCR; TCRdb holds only in-frame clones, not every one. This repertoire shows approximately 2,000,000 clones, less than 95% found once; its top ten account for roughly 0.34%. The sample comprised naive CD4+ T cells from PBMCs. Documented subset: CD45RA+ positively selected. Receptors originate from a man between 18 and 35 years old in good health. Some clones in this sample may be carry-over from other donors' samples.

J is TRBJ1-2 and V is TRBV18; 8 bases fit TRBD1. This CDR3 spans 14 amino acids. V dropped 3 bases and J dropped 3; count of bases not matched to a gene: 3. Germline CDR1 and CDR2: KGHSH and LQKENI. CDR3 sequence (DNA): TGTGCCAGCTCACCTGACAGGGGACACTATGGCTACACCTTC. Residues: CASSPDRGHYGYTF.

This chain links TRBV7-9 with TRBJ2-2, with TRBD2 matching 7 bases. The CDR3 covers 17 residues. Germline values: CDR1 SEHNR, CDR2 FQNEAQ (reference sequence). Trimming cost V 0 bases and J 4 bases; bases outside gene matches: 8. CDR3 loop: CASSLAGWGRGTGELFF. The CDR3 DNA is TGTGCCAGCAGCTTAGCCGGATGGGGGAGGGGCACCGGGGAGCTGTTTTTT.

The rearrangement links TRBV2 to TRBJ1-3; 8 bases map to TRBD1. The germline CDR1 and CDR2 sequences are SNHLY and FYNNEI. The V segment lost 6 bases and the J segment 2 bases; nucleotides outside the gene matches: 12. This CDR3 comprises 17 residues. CDR3 nucleotides: TGTGCCAGCAGATCAGGACAGGGAAGAACGGCTGGAAACACCATATATTTT. This translates into CASRSGQGRTAGNTIYF. The full variable domain, rest sourced from reference TRBV2 and TRBJ1-3, is EPEVTQTPSHQVTQMGQEVILRCVPISNHLYFYWYRQILGQKVEFLVSFYNNEISEKSEIFDDQFSVERPDGSNFTLKIRSTKLEDSAMYFCASRSGQGRTAGNTIYFGEGSWLTVV.

The V gene is TRBV5-1, the J gene TRBJ2-2; D gene unclear. Trimming removed 2 bases at V and 4 bases at J, with 6 bases between. The CDR3 length is 13 residues. Looked up from germline, CDR1 is SGHRS and CDR2 is YFSETQ. The CDR3: CASSFSGTGELFF. The CDR3 bases are TGCGCCAGCAGCTTCTCGGGCACCGGGGAGCTGTTTTTT.

The rearrangement links TRBV19 to TRBJ2-5; 7 positions agree with TRBD2. Germline CDR1 reads LNHDA; CDR2 reads SQIVND (reference sequence). This CDR3 comprises 14 residues. Trimming removed 6 bases from V and 4 bases from J; junction bases left unmatched: 8. The CDR3 region is CASRSSGGRETQYF. In DNA form, the CDR3 reads TGTGCCAGTAGATCCTCGGGCGGGAGAGAGACCCAGTACTTC.

The chain combines TRBV7-2 with TRBJ2-3; D remains unclear. The CDR3 is 15 residues long. CDR1 SGHTA and CDR2 FQGNSA come from the germline V gene. The ends were cut back, 5 bases at V and 1 base at J, with 13 bases in the middle. CDR3 nucleotides: TGTGCCAGCAGCCCCCAACGGAGCCGCACAGATACGCAGTATTTT. As protein: CASSPQRSRTDTQYF.

The gene calls are TRBV14 and TRBJ1-3; D is unclear. Germline V lookup: CDR1 SGHDN, CDR2 FVKESK. Trimming shortened V by 0 bases and J by 1 base, and 13 bases separated the two germline ends. This CDR3 comprises 17 residues. This CDR3 reads CASSQDIGRKSGNTIYF. The CDR3 DNA sequence: TGTGCCAGCAGCCAAGATATAGGCAGGAAATCTGGAAACACCATATATTTT. Filled out from reference TRBV14 and TRBJ1-3, the complete variable domain reads EAGVTQFPSHSVIEKGQTVTLRCDPISGHDNLYWYRRVMGKEIKFLLHFVKESKQDESGMPNNRFLAERTGGTYSTLKVQPAELEDSGVYFCASSQDIGRKSGNTIYFGEGSWLTVV.

As regards this clone: The same CDR3 also results from other DNA sequences found in this sample. The rearrangement joins TRBV28 to TRBJ2-5; 7 nucleotides align to TRBD2. In germline, CDR1 is MDHEN, CDR2 SYDVKM. V gave up 6 bases and J gave up 1 base; unmatched junction bases: 5. CDR3 size: 14 residues. DNA for the CDR3: TGTGCCAGCAGCTCCGGGGGGTCCCAAGAGACCCAGTACTTC. This translates into CASSSGGSQETQYF.

This sequence joins TRBV2 and TRBJ2-4; TRBD1 is a possible D gene (7 bases). The germline V gene has CDR1 SNHLY and CDR2 FYNNEI. With 4 bases removed from V and 12 bases from J, the gap between germline ends came to 19 bases. The length of the CDR3 is 14 residues. Here the CDR3 DNA reads TGTGCCAGCAGTGGTGGCAGGGGGGAGGTGTCTCAGTACTTC. Protein product: CASSGGRGEVSQYF.

The chain recombines TRBV7-2 with TRBJ2-7, with a possible D match to TRBD2 (6 bases). The ends were cut back, 6 bases at V and 3 bases at J, with 15 bases in the middle. CDR3 length: 14 amino acids. The germline CDR1 and CDR2 sequences are SGHTA and FQGNSA. The CDR3 bases are TGTGCCAGCAGTCCCGGGACTTTTTACTACGAGCAGTACTTC. Residues: CASSPGTFYYEQYF.

This sequence joins TRBV29-1 and TRBJ1-4, with TRBD1 identical over 10 bases. V trimming: 6 bases; J trimming: 6 bases; junction bases outside the gene matches: 10. This CDR3 has 15 residues. In germline, CDR1 is SQVTM, CDR2 ANQGSEA. Written as DNA, the CDR3 is TGCAGCGTGACGGGGACAGGGGAATCTTATGAAAAACTGTTTTTT. This sequence encodes CSVTGTGESYEKLFF.

The CDR3 sequence is CASSVAGTSPYEQYF. The CDR3 DNA reads TGTGCCAGCAGCGTAGCAGGGACTTCCCCCTACGAGCAGTACTTC. The rearrangement uses TRBV9 and TRBJ2-7; TRBD2 might be the D (6 bases). The CDR3 length is 15 residues. Per the germline V gene, CDR1 is SGDLS and CDR2 is YYNGEE. The V end lost 0 bases, the J end lost 2 bases, and 12 bases lay between the germline ends.

This clone has a single count. The chain combines TRBV6-5 with TRBJ2-5; D gene ambiguous. Looked up from germline, CDR1 is MNHEY and CDR2 is SVGAGI. The CDR3 has 15 amino acids. Trimming took 0 bases from V and 0 from J, leaving 8 bases between them. Here the CDR3 reads CASSYSPGNQETQYF. In nucleotides, the CDR3 is TGTGCCAGCAGTTACTCTCCCGGAAACCAAGAGACCCAGTACTTC.

This clone was observed once. The V call is TRBV28, the J call TRBJ2-7, with a possible D match to TRBD2 (5 bases). Trimming took off 5 bases at V and 2 bases at J, with 7 bases between the two ends. This CDR3 has 12 amino acids. Looked up from germline, CDR1 is MDHEN and CDR2 is SYDVKM. The CDR3 bases are TGTGCCAGCAGTGTAGCGACCTACGAGCAGTACTTC. Its translation is CASSVATYEQYF.

The rearrangement joins TRBV30 to TRBJ2-7; 11 bases are a match to TRBD1. There are 14 residues in the CDR3. After removal of 5 bases from V and 3 bases from J, the junction contained 6 bases not matched to a gene. The germline gives CDR1 GTSNPN, CDR2 SVGIG (reference sequence). This CDR3 is CAWAGTGGIYEQYF. CDR3 coding DNA: TGTGCCTGGGCCGGGACAGGGGGGATCTACGAGCAGTACTTC.

The CDR3 protein is CAWSVGRPGELFF. The DNA for the CDR3 is TGTGCCTGGAGTGTGGGCAGGCCTGGGGAGCTGTTTTTT. The rearrangement uses TRBV30 and TRBJ2-2; D call uncertain. From germline, CDR1 is GTSNPN and CDR2 SVGIG (reference sequence). The V end was cut by 0 bases, the J end by 8 bases, with 10 bases between. This CDR3 is 13 amino acids long. The complete variable domain, with remaining parts taken from reference TRBV30 and TRBJ2-2, reads SQTIHQWPATLVQPVGSPLSLECTVEGTSNPNLYWYRQAAGRGLQLLFYSVGIGQISSEVPQNLSASRPQDRQFILSSKKLLLSDSGFYLCAWSVGRPGELFFGEGSRLTVL.

About this clone: This same CDR3 is encoded by further DNA sequences in the sample. The chain employs TRBV5-1 and TRBJ2-7; D unresolved. The V end lost 1 base, the J end lost 2 bases, and 7 bases lay between the germline ends. The CDR3 length is 13 residues. Germline assignment: CDR1 SGHRS and CDR2 YFSETQ. Written as DNA, the CDR3 is TGCGCCAGCAGCTTGCGACGGGCCTACGAGCAGTACTTC. It is translated as CASSLRRAYEQYF.

This sequence joins TRBV29-1 and TRBJ2-3, with D possibly matching TRBD1 (5 bases). V shed 6 bases and J shed 6 bases, with 19 bases lying between them. The CDR3 covers 14 residues. Germline CDR1 SQVTM, CDR2 ANQGSEA. CDR3 amino acids: CSVQQVQLTDTQYF. The CDR3 DNA is TGCAGCGTCCAACAGGTTCAGCTAACCGATACGCAGTATTTT.

The chain employs TRBV2 and TRBJ2-2, with a weak D call TRBD1 (6 bases). The CDR3 runs 13 residues. Trimming cost V 5 bases and J 5 bases, with 9 bases left between them. Germline V gene lookup returns CDR1 SNHLY and CDR2 FYNNEI. The chain's CDR3 is CASSQQGTGELFF. The CDR3 DNA sequence: TGTGCCAGCAGTCAGCAGGGGACCGGGGAGCTGTTTTTT.

The chain is built from TRBV9 and TRBJ2-6, with D unresolved. In germline, CDR1 is SGDLS, CDR2 YYNGEE. The germline V and J ends were trimmed by 0 bases and 0 bases, with 4 bases remaining between them. CDR3 length: 15 amino acids. The CDR3 coding sequence is TGTGCCAGCAGCGTAGTTTACTCTGGGGCCAACGTCCTGACTTTC. It is translated as CASSVVYSGANVLTF.

This clone is a singleton in its sample. The chain's CDR3 is CASAQGNYNSPLHF. The CDR3 DNA is TGTGCCTCCGCTCAGGGAAACTATAATTCACCCCTCCACTTT. The chain has TRBV27 and TRBJ1-6; D is possibly TRBD1 (5 bases). This CDR3 region has 14 residues. CDR1 is MNHEY and CDR2 is SMNVEV in the germline V gene (reference sequence). V was trimmed by 11 bases and J by 3 bases, leaving 14 bases between them.

The J gene is TRBJ1-3, the V gene TRBV14; D is unclear. Germline CDR1 SGHDN, CDR2 FVKESK. V gave up 6 bases and J gave up 4 bases, with 16 bases separating them. The CDR3 extends over 15 amino acids. CDR3 residues: CASRPAKPWGNTIYF. CDR3 sequence (DNA): TGTGCCAGCAGACCGGCCAAGCCGTGGGGAAACACCATATATTTT.

The chain uses TRBV6-6 and TRBJ2-7; weak D call: TRBD2 (5 bases). The CDR3 consists of 13 residues. Germline values: CDR1 MNHNY, CDR2 SVGAGI (reference sequence). Trimming removed 2 bases at V and 12 bases at J, with 17 bases between. Written as DNA, the CDR3 is TGTGCCAGCAGTTACACTCAGGACTCTCCAGGGTACTTC. Its translation is CASSYTQDSPGYF.

The chain couples TRBV6-4 to TRBJ2-2; D is possibly TRBD1 (5 bases). Trimming took off 2 bases at V and 6 bases at J, with 10 bases between the two ends. Germline-derived CDR1 and CDR2 are MRHNA and SNTAGT. This CDR3 is 14 amino acids long. CDR3 loop: CASSDQGIAGELFF. The CDR3 DNA follows: TGTGCCAGCAGTGACCAGGGAATCGCCGGGGAGCTGTTTTTT.

The chain is built from TRBV7-6 and TRBJ2-7; D uncertain. This CDR3 spans 12 amino acids. Germline values: CDR1 SGHVS, CDR2 FNYEAQ. The V end was cut by 4 bases, the J end by 3 bases, with 7 bases between. The CDR3 bases are TGTGCCAGCAGCTCCGAATACTACGAGCAGTACTTC. Translated: CASSSEYYEQYF.

Details on this clone: A much more abundant neighbour one base away suggests this may be a read error. This same CDR3 is encoded by further DNA sequences in the sample. V gene TRBV27 combines with J gene TRBJ2-2, with no clear D. V was clipped by 3 bases and J by 5 bases, with 1 base between them. Germline V CDR1 and CDR2: MNHEY, SMNVEV (reference sequence). CDR3 size: 11 residues. The CDR3 sequence: CASSLTGELFF. The CDR3 nucleotides read TGTGCCAGCAGTTTGACCGGGGAGCTGTTTTTT.

This rearrangement joins TRBV7-2 to TRBJ2-3; 7 bases match TRBD1. CDR1 and CDR2 from the germline V gene are SGHTA and FQGNSA. The CDR3 spans 16 residues. Trimming took 2 bases from V and 1 from J; bases not matched to a gene: 6. The CDR3: CASSLTRTGGTDTQYF. The CDR3 region has the DNA TGTGCCAGCAGCTTAACAAGGACAGGCGGCACAGATACGCAGTATTTT. The entire variable domain, with the rest obtained from reference TRBV7-2 and TRBJ2-3, is as follows: GAGVSQSPSNKVTEKGKDVELRCDPISGHTALYWYRQSLGQGLEFLIYFQGNSAPDKSGLPSDRFSAERTGGSVSTLTIQRTQQEDSAVYLCASSLTRTGGTDTQYFGPGTRLTVL.